One sample yielded the 2 T cell receptor beta chains listed below, sequenced in a study of shared clonotypes between healthy human individuals (TCRdb year 2020). Library prep was done by the immunoSEQ multiplex PCR assay. TCRdb's version of the immuneACCESS table is confined to in-frame rearrangements and falls short of the full clone set. An unresolved V gene accounts for under half of the shortfall where checked; the remainder is of unknown origin. The table for this sample lists 1,500,000 or so clones; around 98.5% of them were counted only once. The ten largest clonotypes hold about 0.35% of the sample. Sequences were obtained from naive CD4+ T cells sorted from blood. What this sample's cell subset or site label stands for: CD45RA+ positively selected. The receptors shown here come from a man aged 30 to 45 in good health.

This chain uses TRBV18 with TRBJ1-5, with no clear D. Deletions cut 6 bases from V and 5 bases from J, with 11 bases between. The germline CDR1 and CDR2 sequences are KGHSH and LQKENI. This CDR3 region has 13 residues. Written as DNA, the CDR3 is TGTGCCAGCTCGGCCGGGCCTGATCAGCCCCAGCATTTT. This codes for CASSAGPDQPQHF.

The chain employs TRBV6-5 and TRBJ2-3; D perhaps matches TRBD1 (6 bases). V lost 7 bases and J 2 bases, leaving 16 bases between the germline ends. Per germline, CDR1 MNHEY and CDR2 SVGAGI. This CDR3 region has 15 residues. CDR3 in amino acids: CASKLSRQATDTQYF. Written as DNA, the CDR3 is TGTGCCAGCAAACTCAGCCGACAGGCCACAGATACGCAGTATTTT.